The 32 T cell receptor beta chains below come from one sample, sequenced in a study of early T cells in non-severe SARS-CoV-2 infection. TCRdb re-analysed the 5' RACE reads in MiXCR, keeping a single row per CDR3 protein. The sample has about 100,000 distinct CDR3 sequences; roughly 12% are singletons. The sample was whole blood. The receptors come from an adult who was a healthcare worker with PCR-confirmed SARS-CoV-2 infection or an uninfected control (not recorded which).

The rearrangement links TRBV7-6 to TRBJ1-1; D uncertain. The CDR3 has 11 amino acids. Germline V gene data show CDR1 as SGHVS and CDR2 as FNYEAQ. Between the trimmed V and J ends, which lost 1 base and 10 bases, there was a span of 7 bases. CDR3 DNA sequence: TGTGCCAGCAGCTTAGGGGATAGAGCTTTCTTT. It codes for CASSLGDRAFF.

This clonotype was seen at least ten times. This rearrangement joins TRBV24-1 to TRBJ1-4; the match to TRBD1 covers 8 bases. Unmatched junction bases numbered 7, after V lost 4 bases and J lost 7 bases. The CDR3 extends over 15 amino acids. CDR1 and CDR2 (germline): KGHDR, SFDVKD. CDR3 bases: TGTGCCACCAGTGACCCAGGGGGCGCGGGTGAAAAACTGTTTTTT. The encoded protein is CATSDPGGAGEKLFF.

This clonotype has just one count. Given a much more abundant clone one base away, this may be a read error. The chain carries TRBV11-3 and TRBJ2-5; D may be TRBD2 (5 bases). CDR3 size: 14 residues. Germline CDR1 reads SGHNT; CDR2 reads YENEEA. The CDR3 reads CVSSSSSGQETQYF. The CDR3 nucleotides read TGTGTCAGCAGCTCCTCTTCGGGGCAAGAGACCCAGTACTTC.

V is TRBV15 and J is TRBJ2-2, with a tentative D call TRBD2 (5 bases). CDR1 is LNHNV and CDR2 is YYDKDF in the germline V gene (reference sequence). The CDR3 covers 14 residues. The V gene lost 8 bases and the J gene lost 6 bases, with 16 bases spanning the gap. The CDR3 DNA reads TGTGCCACCGCCCCCCGCGAGGGAGCCGGGGAGCTGTTTTTT. Translation gives CATAPREGAGELFF. Full variable domain (outside the CDR3, taken from reference TRBV15 and TRBJ2-2): DAMVIQNPRYQVTQFGKPVTLSCSQTLNHNVMYWYQQKSSQAPKLLFHYYDKDFNNEADTPDNFQSRRPNTSFCFLDIRSPGLGDTAMYLCATAPREGAGELFFGEGSRLTVL.

The chain combines TRBV30 with TRBJ2-1, with D maybe TRBD1 (5 bases). The CDR3 totals 14 residues. Deletions cut 5 bases from V and 6 bases from J, with 17 bases between. From germline, CDR1 is GTSNPN and CDR2 SVGIG (reference sequence). CDR3: CAWGNGQGSNEQFF. The CDR3 nucleotides read TGTGCCTGGGGGAACGGCCAGGGCTCCAATGAGCAGTTCTTC.

This clonotype was recorded many times. The V call is TRBV29-1, the J call TRBJ2-7; D is undetermined. The CDR3 length is 13 residues. CDR1 SQVTM and CDR2 ANQGSEA come from the germline V gene. The V gene lost 1 base and the J gene lost 0 bases, with 7 bases spanning the gap. The CDR3 here is CSVEGQASYEQYF. CDR3 bases: TGCAGCGTTGAAGGGCAGGCCTCCTACGAGCAGTACTTC.

The table lists this clonotype with a few counts. The chain couples TRBV2 to TRBJ2-1; a possible D gene is TRBD2 (7 bases). CDR1 is SNHLY and CDR2 is FYNNEI in the germline V gene. This CDR3 region has 15 residues. V lost 2 bases and J lost 2, with 10 bases in between. CDR3 sequence (DNA): TGTGCCAGCAGTGAAAGGGGGGGGGCCTACAATGAGCAGTTCTTC. This translates into CASSERGGAYNEQFF.

This clonotype was recorded a few times. The V gene is TRBV5-3, the J gene TRBJ2-1; D remains ambiguous. TRBV5-3 is recorded as an ORF, its role being uncertain. The CDR3 loop spans 15 amino acids. Trimming left V 0 bases short and J 4 bases short, with 11 bases between. The CDR3 nucleotides are TGTGCCAGAAGCTTGGAACTCGCCCTATACAATGAGCAGTTCTTC. This encodes CARSLELALYNEQFF.

This clonotype was detected many times. The chain joins TRBV3-1 to TRBJ2-7; the D is unclear. The CDR3 runs 14 residues. Germline assignment: CDR1 LGHDT and CDR2 YNNKEL (reference sequence). Deletions cut 0 bases from V and 6 bases from J, with 12 bases between. The CDR3 loop is CASSQDRPHAEQYF. CDR3 bases: TGTGCCAGCAGCCAAGACAGGCCACATGCCGAGCAGTACTTC.

There are a few counts of this clonotype. The rearrangement links TRBV24-1 to TRBJ2-5; D may be TRBD2 (6 bases). CDR3 length: 14 amino acids. V lost 4 bases to trimming and J lost 4 bases, with 12 bases between them. CDR1 KGHDR and CDR2 SFDVKD come from the germline V gene. CDR3 sequence: CATSERGRGETQYF. The DNA of the CDR3 is TGTGCCACCAGTGAGCGGGGTCGAGGAGAGACCCAGTACTTC.

The sample holds many counts of this clonotype. The V and J genes are TRBV7-2 and TRBJ1-1, with a weak D call TRBD1 (5 bases). Germline V CDR1 and CDR2: SGHTA, FQGNSA. The length of the CDR3 is 16 residues. V was shortened by 6 bases and J by 8 bases, with 25 bases between the two germline ends. CDR3 bases: TGTGCCAGCAGTCTCCCCGGGACCGGTGCGACCCTGGAAGCTTTCTTT. This encodes CASSLPGTGATLEAFF.

The chain links TRBV18 to TRBJ2-7; 7 bases are shared with TRBD1. The germline V gene has CDR1 KGHSH and CDR2 LQKENI. This CDR3 region has 14 residues. V lost 3 bases to trimming and J lost 2 bases; unmatched junction nucleotides: 4. The CDR3 sequence: CASSPGQAPYEQYF. The CDR3 nucleotides are TGTGCCAGCTCACCCGGACAGGCACCCTACGAGCAGTACTTC.

The rearrangement links TRBV29-1 to TRBJ2-5; 8 nucleotides agree with TRBD2. V was clipped by 5 bases and J by 0 bases; unmatched bases: 5. The CDR3 has 14 amino acids. CDR1 is SQVTM, CDR2 ANQGSEA, per germline. This CDR3 is CSVRASGYQETQYF. In DNA, the CDR3 is TGCAGCGTTCGGGCTAGCGGGTACCAAGAGACCCAGTACTTC.

This clonotype was counted a few times. The CDR3 DNA sequence: TGTGCCAGTAGTATGCCGGGACAGGGGCTTAATCAGCCCCAGCATTTT. Translation: CASSMPGQGLNQPQHF. This chain uses TRBV19 with TRBJ1-5, with 10 bases fitting TRBD1. From germline, CDR1 is LNHDA and CDR2 SQIVND (reference sequence). There are 16 residues in the CDR3. With 3 bases clipped from V and 4 bases from J, the junction kept 6 bases outside the gene matches. The variable domain in full, with the rest retrieved from reference TRBV19 and TRBJ1-5, is DGGITQSPKYLFRKEGQNVTLSCEQNLNHDAMYWYRQDPGQGLRLIYYSQIVNDFQKGDIAEGYSVSREKKESFPLTVTSAQKNPTAFYLCASSMPGQGLNQPQHFGDGTRLSIL.

At least ten counts were recorded for this clonotype. The chain recombines TRBV20-1 with TRBJ2-2; 13 bases fit TRBD2. Germline V CDR1 and CDR2: DFQATT, SNEGSKA (reference sequence). V lost 4 bases to trimming and J lost 3 bases; unmatched junction nucleotides: 2. The CDR3 extends over 15 amino acids. CDR3 coding DNA: TGCAGTGCTACGGGACTAGCGGGGCACACCGGGGAGCTGTTTTTT. This sequence encodes CSATGLAGHTGELFF.

A few counts support this clonotype. The chain carries TRBV2 and TRBJ1-4, with 7 nucleotides matching TRBD1. With V trimmed by 10 bases and J by 4 bases, 6 bases remained unmatched. This CDR3 region has 13 residues. Germline V gives CDR1 SNHLY, CDR2 FYNNEI. CDR3 DNA: TGTGCCACCCACCGGGACAGTAATGAAAAACTGTTTTTT. It is translated as CATHRDSNEKLFF.

This clonotype was counted many times. The chain is built from TRBV5-4 and TRBJ1-4; D is perhaps TRBD1 (5 bases). V dropped 1 base and J dropped 6 bases, with 13 bases sitting between them. The CDR3 runs to 15 residues. The V gene's germline CDR1 is SGHNT and CDR2 YYREEE (reference sequence). CDR3 residues: CASSLPAGGHEKLFF. The CDR3 nucleotides read TGTGCCAGCAGCTTGCCCGCGGGGGGTCATGAAAAACTGTTTTTT.

V is TRBV20-1 and J is TRBJ1-1; D uncertain. V was cut by 3 bases and J by 1 base, with 15 bases left in between. The CDR3 covers 15 residues. Germline loops: CDR1 DFQATT, CDR2 SNEGSKA (reference sequence). DNA for the CDR3: TGCAGTGCTAGGTCTTCCACAAGTAAGAACACTGAAGCTTTCTTT. It is translated as CSARSSTSKNTEAFF.

In this sample, this clonotype turned up a few times. This chain uses TRBV30 with TRBJ1-1, with D unresolved. From germline, CDR1 is GTSNPN and CDR2 SVGIG (reference sequence). This CDR3 is built from 13 residues. With 4 bases removed from V and 3 bases from J, the gap between germline ends came to 12 bases. The DNA of the CDR3 is TGTGCCTGGAAAATACGGCAGGACACTGAAGCTTTCTTT. Its translation: CAWKIRQDTEAFF. The full variable domain, with the rest looked up from reference TRBV30 and TRBJ1-1, is SQTIHQWPATLVQPVGSPLSLECTVEGTSNPNLYWYRQAAGRGLQLLFYSVGIGQISSEVPQNLSASRPQDRQFILSSKKLLLSDSGFYLCAWKIRQDTEAFFGQGTRLTVV.

This clonotype has at least ten counts. The CDR3, as DNA: TGTGCCAGCAGCATACGACTGGGGGCCGTTGTCACAGATACGCAGTATTTT. Its protein product is CASSIRLGAVVTDTQYF. The chain links TRBV5-6 to TRBJ2-3; the D gene is possibly TRBD1 (6 bases). The V gene's germline CDR1 is SGHDT and CDR2 YYEEEE. This CDR3 is 17 amino acids long. The germline V and J ends were trimmed by 4 bases and 2 bases, with 20 bases remaining between them.

This clonotype was detected many times. J is TRBJ2-5 and V is TRBV20-1; 10 bases match TRBD2. V lost 6 bases to trimming and J lost 5 bases; unmatched junction nucleotides: 9. Germline V gene sequence: CDR1 DFQATT, CDR2 SNEGSKA (reference sequence). The CDR3 covers 14 residues. The CDR3 DNA reads TGCAGTGCAAACCTAGCGGGAGCAACGGAGACCCAGTACTTC. It is translated as CSANLAGATETQYF.

There are a few counts of this clonotype. The rearrangement links TRBV7-9 to TRBJ1-2; 10 nucleotides align to TRBD1. The ends lost 3 bases at V and 8 bases at J; junction bases unmatched: 6. This CDR3 comprises 14 residues. Germline V gene lookup returns CDR1 SEHNR and CDR2 FQNEAQ (reference sequence). CDR3 in amino acids: CASSLGTGVSGYTF. In nucleotides, the CDR3 is TGTGCCAGCAGCTTGGGGACAGGGGTGAGCGGCTACACCTTC.

The gene calls are TRBV29-1 and TRBJ2-5; a possible D gene is TRBD2 (5 bases). V lost 7 bases to trimming and J lost 5 bases, with 8 bases between them. Germline V gives CDR1 SQVTM, CDR2 ANQGSEA. The CDR3 covers 10 residues. CDR3 nucleotide sequence: TGCAGCGCCCGAGGGGAGACCCAGTACTTC. Its protein product is CSARGETQYF.

V is TRBV30 and J is TRBJ2-2; no definite D call. This CDR3 region has 15 residues. CDR1 and CDR2 (germline): GTSNPN, SVGIG (reference sequence). The ends were cut back, 0 bases at V and 1 base at J, with 9 bases in the middle. This chain's CDR3 is CAWSVLLGNTGELFF. CDR3 sequence (DNA): TGTGCCTGGAGTGTACTTTTAGGGAACACCGGGGAGCTGTTTTTT.

The rearrangement links TRBV5-1 to TRBJ2-7; D gene unclear. With 3 bases removed from V and 3 bases from J, the gap between germline ends came to 7 bases. The CDR3 runs 12 residues. The V gene's germline CDR1 is SGHRS and CDR2 YFSETQ. The CDR3 spells CASSSGLYEQYF. The CDR3 bases are TGCGCCAGCAGCTCCGGCCTCTACGAGCAGTACTTC.

This clonotype showed up just a few times. The chain couples TRBV3-1 to TRBJ2-3, with 9 positions matching TRBD1. The CDR3 is 15 amino acids. The ends lost 2 bases at V and 2 bases at J; junction bases unmatched: 2. Germline lookup yields CDR1 LGHDT and CDR2 YNNKEL (reference sequence). The CDR3 loop reads CASSQRDRDTDTQYF. CDR3 DNA sequence: TGTGCCAGCAGCCAAAGGGACAGGGACACAGATACGCAGTATTTT.

This clonotype was recorded at least ten times. J is TRBJ1-6 and V is TRBV7-9, with 7 bases fitting TRBD1. From germline, CDR1 is SEHNR and CDR2 FQNEAQ (reference sequence). The CDR3 totals 14 residues. J lost 4 bases, V lost 3 bases, and 0 bases had no gene match. DNA for the CDR3: TGTGCCAGCAGCTTGACAGGGTATAATTCACCCCTCCACTTT. Its translation: CASSLTGYNSPLHF.

There are a few counts of this clonotype. CDR3 coding DNA: TGCGCCAGCAGCCGGGGACTAGCGGGTACCTACGAGCAGTACTTC. It is translated as CASSRGLAGTYEQYF. This chain uses TRBV4-1 with TRBJ2-7, with 12 bases that match TRBD2. In germline, CDR1 is MGHRA, CDR2 YSYEKL. Germline trimming cut 4 bases from V and 2 bases from J; bases unmatched to any gene: 3. The CDR3 extends over 15 amino acids.

This clonotype was detected ten times or more. CDR3 in amino acids: CASNQGADQPQHF. The CDR3 nucleotides are TGTGCCAGCAATCAGGGGGCGGATCAGCCCCAGCATTTT. The gene calls are TRBV6-5 and TRBJ1-5; TRBD1 matches 8 bases. V shed 7 bases and J 5 bases; nucleotides not matched to a gene: 4. Germline V gives CDR1 MNHEY, CDR2 SVGAGI. The CDR3 has 13 residues.

This clonotype was seen more than once but under ten times. The CDR3 loop reads CASSYFTPNTEAFF. As DNA, the CDR3 is TGTGCCAGCAGCTATTTTACACCGAACACTGAAGCTTTCTTT. V gene TRBV7-9 combines with J gene TRBJ1-1, with D hard to call. V gave up 4 bases and J gave up 1 base, with 10 bases separating them. Germline V gene sequence: CDR1 SEHNR, CDR2 FQNEAQ (reference sequence). The CDR3 runs to 14 residues. The complete variable domain, with remaining parts taken from reference TRBV7-9 and TRBJ1-1, reads DTGVSQNPRHKITKRGQNVTFRCDPISEHNRLYWYRQTLGQGPEFLTYFQNEAQLEKSRLLSDRFSAERPKGSFSTLEIQRTEQGDSAMYLCASSYFTPNTEAFFGQGTRLTVV.

This clonotype was counted only a few times. The chain recombines TRBV30 with TRBJ1-1, with 10 bases that match TRBD1. The V and J ends lost 7 bases and 4 bases, in that order; junction bases with no gene match: 18. The CDR3 loop spans 17 amino acids. Germline V CDR1 and CDR2: GTSNPN, SVGIG (reference sequence). The CDR3 sequence is CASSSTGGGLRGTEAFF. CDR3 in DNA: TGTGCCTCCTCCTCGACAGGGGGCGGGCTCAGGGGCACTGAAGCTTTCTTT. The full variable domain, with the rest looked up from reference TRBV30 and TRBJ1-1, is SQTIHQWPATLVQPVGSPLSLECTVEGTSNPNLYWYRQAAGRGLQLLFYSVGIGQISSEVPQNLSASRPQDRQFILSSKKLLLSDSGFYLCASSSTGGGLRGTEAFFGQGTRLTVV.

The chain has TRBV7-2 and TRBJ2-3, with TRBD2 matching over 9 bases. Germline V gene data show CDR1 as SGHTA and CDR2 as FQGNSA. Losses at the gene ends were 1 base for V and 5 bases for J; bases not matched to a gene: 4. There are 15 residues in the CDR3. CDR3 residues: CASSLGGLAVDTQYF. DNA for the CDR3: TGTGCCAGCAGCTTAGGGGGACTAGCCGTAGATACGCAGTATTTT.